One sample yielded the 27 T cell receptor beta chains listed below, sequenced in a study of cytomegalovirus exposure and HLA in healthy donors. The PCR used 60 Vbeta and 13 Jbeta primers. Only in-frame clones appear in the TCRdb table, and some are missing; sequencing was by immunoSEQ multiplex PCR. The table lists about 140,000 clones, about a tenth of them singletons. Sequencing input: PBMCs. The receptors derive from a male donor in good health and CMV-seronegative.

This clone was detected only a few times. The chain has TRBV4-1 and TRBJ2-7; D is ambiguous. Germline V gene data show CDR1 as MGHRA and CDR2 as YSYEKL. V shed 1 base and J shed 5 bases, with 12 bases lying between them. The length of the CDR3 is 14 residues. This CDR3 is CASSQGPRPDEQYF. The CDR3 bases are TGCGCCAGCAGCCAAGGCCCGCGGCCCGACGAGCAGTACTTC.

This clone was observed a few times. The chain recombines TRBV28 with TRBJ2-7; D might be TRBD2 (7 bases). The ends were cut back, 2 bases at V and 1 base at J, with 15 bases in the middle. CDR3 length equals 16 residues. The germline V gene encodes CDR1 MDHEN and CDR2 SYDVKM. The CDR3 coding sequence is TGTGCCAGCAGTTTAGGGGGCGGGGGTCGGTCCTACGAGCAGTACTTC. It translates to CASSLGGGGRSYEQYF.

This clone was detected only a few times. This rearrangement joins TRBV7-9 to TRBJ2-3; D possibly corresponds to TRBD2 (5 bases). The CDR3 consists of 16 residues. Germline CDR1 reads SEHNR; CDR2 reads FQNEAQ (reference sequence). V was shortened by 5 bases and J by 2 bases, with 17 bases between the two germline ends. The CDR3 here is CASSDAEGLYTDTQYF. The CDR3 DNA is TGTGCCAGCAGCGACGCCGAGGGATTGTACACAGATACGCAGTATTTT.

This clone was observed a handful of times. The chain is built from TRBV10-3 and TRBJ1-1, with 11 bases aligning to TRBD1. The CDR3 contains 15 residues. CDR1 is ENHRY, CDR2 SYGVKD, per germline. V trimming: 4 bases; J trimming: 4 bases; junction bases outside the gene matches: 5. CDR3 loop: CAISGTGGYPTEAFF. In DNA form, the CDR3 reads TGTGCCATCAGTGGGACAGGGGGCTACCCCACTGAAGCTTTCTTT.

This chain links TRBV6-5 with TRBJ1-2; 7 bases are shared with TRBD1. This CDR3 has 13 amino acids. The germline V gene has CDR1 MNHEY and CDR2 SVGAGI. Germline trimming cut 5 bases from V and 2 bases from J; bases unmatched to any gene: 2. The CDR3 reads CASSRQGNYGYTF. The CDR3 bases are TGTGCCAGCAGTAGACAGGGAAACTATGGCTACACCTTC.

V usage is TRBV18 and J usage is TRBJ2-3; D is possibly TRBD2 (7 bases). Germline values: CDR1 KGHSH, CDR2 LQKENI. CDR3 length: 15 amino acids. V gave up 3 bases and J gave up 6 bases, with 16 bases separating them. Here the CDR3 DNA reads TGTGCCAGCTCACCTGTCGGGGGGCCAACCGATACGCAGTATTTT. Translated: CASSPVGGPTDTQYF.

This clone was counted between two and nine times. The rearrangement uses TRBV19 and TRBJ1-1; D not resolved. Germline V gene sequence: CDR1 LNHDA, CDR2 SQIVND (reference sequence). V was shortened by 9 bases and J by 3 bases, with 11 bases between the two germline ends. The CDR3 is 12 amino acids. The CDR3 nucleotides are TGTGCCAGCTGCGACGGGTACACTGAAGCTTTCTTT. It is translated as CASCDGYTEAFF.

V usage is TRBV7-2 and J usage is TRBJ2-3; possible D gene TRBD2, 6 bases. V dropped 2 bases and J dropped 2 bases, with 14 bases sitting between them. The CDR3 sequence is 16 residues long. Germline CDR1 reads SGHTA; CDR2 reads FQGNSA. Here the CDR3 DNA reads TGTGCCAGCAGCTTAAGGGCTAGCGTATACACAGATACGCAGTATTTT. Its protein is CASSLRASVYTDTQYF.

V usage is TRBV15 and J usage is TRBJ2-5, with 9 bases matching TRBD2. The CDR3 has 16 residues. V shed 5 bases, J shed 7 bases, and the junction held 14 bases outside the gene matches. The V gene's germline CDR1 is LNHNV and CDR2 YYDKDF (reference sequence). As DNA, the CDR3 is TGTGCCACCAGCCCAGAAGTGATAGCGGGGGCCATGACCCAGTACTTC. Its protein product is CATSPEVIAGAMTQYF.

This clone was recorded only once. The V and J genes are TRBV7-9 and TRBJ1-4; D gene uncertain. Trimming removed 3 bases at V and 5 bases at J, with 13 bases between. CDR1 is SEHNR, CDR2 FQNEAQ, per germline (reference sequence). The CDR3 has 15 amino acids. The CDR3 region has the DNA TGTGCCAGCAGCTTCCCCGCGGCGGGGAATGAAAAACTGTTTTTT. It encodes CASSFPAAGNEKLFF.

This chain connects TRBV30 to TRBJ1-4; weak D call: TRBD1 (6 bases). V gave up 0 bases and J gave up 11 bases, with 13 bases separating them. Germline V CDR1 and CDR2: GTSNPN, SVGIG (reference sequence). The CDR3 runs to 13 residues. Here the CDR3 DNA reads TGTGCCTGGAGTGTTTTGTCAGGGGCGAAACTGTTTTTT. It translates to CAWSVLSGAKLFF.

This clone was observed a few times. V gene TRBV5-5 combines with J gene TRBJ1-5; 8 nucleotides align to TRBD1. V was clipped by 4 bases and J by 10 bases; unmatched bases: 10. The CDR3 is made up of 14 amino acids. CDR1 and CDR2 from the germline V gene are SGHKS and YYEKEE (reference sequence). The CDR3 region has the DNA TGTGCCAGCAGCCTCGGGACAGGCGGCCGTCCCCAGCATTTT. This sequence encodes CASSLGTGGRPQHF.

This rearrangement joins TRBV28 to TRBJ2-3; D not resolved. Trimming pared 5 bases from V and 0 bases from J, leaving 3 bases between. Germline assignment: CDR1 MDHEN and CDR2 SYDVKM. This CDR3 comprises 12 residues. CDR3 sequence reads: CASSLSTDTQYF. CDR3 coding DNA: TGTGCCAGCAGTCTGAGCACAGATACGCAGTATTTT. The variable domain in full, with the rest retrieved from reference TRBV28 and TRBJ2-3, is DVKVTQSSRYLVKRTGEKVFLECVQDMDHENMFWYRQDPGLGLRLIYFSYDVKMKEKGDIPEGYSVSREKKERFSLILESASTNQTSMYLCASSLSTDTQYFGPGTRLTVL.

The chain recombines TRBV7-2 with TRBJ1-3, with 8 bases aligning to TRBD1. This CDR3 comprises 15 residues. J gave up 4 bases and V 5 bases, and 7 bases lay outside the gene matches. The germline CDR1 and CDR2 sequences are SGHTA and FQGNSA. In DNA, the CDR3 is TGTGCCAGCAGCGTTGACAGGGGCTCAGGAAACACCATATATTTT. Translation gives CASSVDRGSGNTIYF.

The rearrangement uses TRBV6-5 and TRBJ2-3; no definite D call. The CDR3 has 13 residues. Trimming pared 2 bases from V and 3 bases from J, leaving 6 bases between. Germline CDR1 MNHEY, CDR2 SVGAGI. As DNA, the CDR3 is TGTGCCAGCAGTTACGAACGGACAGATACGCAGTATTTT. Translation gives CASSYERTDTQYF.

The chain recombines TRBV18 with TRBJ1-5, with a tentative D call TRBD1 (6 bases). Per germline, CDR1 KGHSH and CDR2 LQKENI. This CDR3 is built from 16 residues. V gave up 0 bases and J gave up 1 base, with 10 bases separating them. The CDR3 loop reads CASSPPPGVSNQPQHF. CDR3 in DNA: TGTGCCAGCTCACCACCCCCAGGGGTCAGCAATCAGCCCCAGCATTTT.

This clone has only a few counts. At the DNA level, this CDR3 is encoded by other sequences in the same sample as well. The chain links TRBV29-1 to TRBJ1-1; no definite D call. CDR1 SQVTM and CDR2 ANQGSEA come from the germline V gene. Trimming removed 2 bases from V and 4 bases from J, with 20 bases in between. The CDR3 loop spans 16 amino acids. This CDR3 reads CSVEKDGSVPSTEAFF. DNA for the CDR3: TGCAGCGTTGAAAAGGATGGCAGCGTACCCTCCACTGAAGCTTTCTTT.

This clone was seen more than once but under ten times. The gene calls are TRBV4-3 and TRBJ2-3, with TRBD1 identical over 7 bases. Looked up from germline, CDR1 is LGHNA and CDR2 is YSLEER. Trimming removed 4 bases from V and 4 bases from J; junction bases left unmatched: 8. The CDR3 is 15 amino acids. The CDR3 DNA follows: TGCGCCAGCAGCCGATCACAGGGGCCCTCAGATACGCAGTATTTT. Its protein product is CASSRSQGPSDTQYF.

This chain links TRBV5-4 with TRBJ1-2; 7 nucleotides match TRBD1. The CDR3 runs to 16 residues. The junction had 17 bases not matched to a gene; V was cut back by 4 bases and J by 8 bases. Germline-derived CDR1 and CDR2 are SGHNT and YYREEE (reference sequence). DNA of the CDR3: TGTGCCAGCAGCACGAAACAACAGGGGTCCGGGCGCGGCTACACCTTC. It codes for CASSTKQQGSGRGYTF.

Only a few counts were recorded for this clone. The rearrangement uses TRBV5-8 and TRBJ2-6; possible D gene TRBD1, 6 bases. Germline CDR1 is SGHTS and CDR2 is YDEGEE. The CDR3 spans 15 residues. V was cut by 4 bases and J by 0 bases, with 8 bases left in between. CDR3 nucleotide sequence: TGTGCCAGCAGCGTACAGGGCTCTGGGGCCAACGTCCTGACTTTC. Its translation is CASSVQGSGANVLTF.

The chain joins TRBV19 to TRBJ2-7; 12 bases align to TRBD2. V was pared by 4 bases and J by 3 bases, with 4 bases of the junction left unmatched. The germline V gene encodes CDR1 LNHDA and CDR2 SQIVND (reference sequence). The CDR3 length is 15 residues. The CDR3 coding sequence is TGTGCCAGTAGTACGACTAGCGGGAGCTTCTACGAGCAGTACTTC. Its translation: CASSTTSGSFYEQYF.

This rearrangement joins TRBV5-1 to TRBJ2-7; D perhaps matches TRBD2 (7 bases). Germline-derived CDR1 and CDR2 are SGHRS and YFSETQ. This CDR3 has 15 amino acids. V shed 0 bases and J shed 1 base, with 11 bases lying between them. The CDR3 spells CASSLEGGLSYEQYF. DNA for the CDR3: TGCGCCAGCAGCTTGGAGGGGGGGTTATCCTACGAGCAGTACTTC.

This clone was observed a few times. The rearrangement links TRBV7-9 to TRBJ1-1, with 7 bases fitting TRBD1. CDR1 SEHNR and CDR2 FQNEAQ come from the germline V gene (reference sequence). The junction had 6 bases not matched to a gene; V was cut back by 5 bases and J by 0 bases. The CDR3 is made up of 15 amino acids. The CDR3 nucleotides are TGTGCCAGCAGCCCCCAGGGGGGCATGAACACTGAAGCTTTCTTT. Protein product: CASSPQGGMNTEAFF.

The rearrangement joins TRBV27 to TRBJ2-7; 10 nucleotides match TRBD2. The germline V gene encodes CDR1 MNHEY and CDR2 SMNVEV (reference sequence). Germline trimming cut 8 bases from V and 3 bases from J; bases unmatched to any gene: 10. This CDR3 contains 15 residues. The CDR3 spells CASRELAGDDYEQYF. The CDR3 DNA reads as TGTGCCAGCCGCGAGCTAGCGGGAGATGACTACGAGCAGTACTTC.

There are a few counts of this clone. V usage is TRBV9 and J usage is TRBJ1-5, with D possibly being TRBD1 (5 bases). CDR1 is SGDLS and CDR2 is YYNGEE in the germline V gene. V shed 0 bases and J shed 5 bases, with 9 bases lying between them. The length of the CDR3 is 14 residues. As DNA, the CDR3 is TGTGCCAGCAGCGTAGACGGGGGAGATCAGCCCCAGCATTTT. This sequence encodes CASSVDGGDQPQHF.

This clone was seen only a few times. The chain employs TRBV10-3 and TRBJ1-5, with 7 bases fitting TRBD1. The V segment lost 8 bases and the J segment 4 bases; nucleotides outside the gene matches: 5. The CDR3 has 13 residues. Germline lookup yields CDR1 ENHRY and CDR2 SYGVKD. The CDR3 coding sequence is TGTGCCATCGCGGGACAGTTAAATCAGCCCCAGCATTTT. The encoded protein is CAIAGQLNQPQHF.

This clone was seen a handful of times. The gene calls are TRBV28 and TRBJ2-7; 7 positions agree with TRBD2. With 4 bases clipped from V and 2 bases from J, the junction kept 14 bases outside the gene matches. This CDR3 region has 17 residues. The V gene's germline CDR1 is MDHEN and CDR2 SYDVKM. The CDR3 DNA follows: TGTGCCAGCAGTTACATAGGACGAGGGAGGGCCGCCTACGAGCAGTACTTC. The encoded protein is CASSYIGRGRAAYEQYF. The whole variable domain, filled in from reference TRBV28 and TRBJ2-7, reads DVKVTQSSRYLVKRTGEKVFLECVQDMDHENMFWYRQDPGLGLRLIYFSYDVKMKEKGDIPEGYSVSREKKERFSLILESASTNQTSMYLCASSYIGRGRAAYEQYFGPGTRLTVT.